The source of this TCR beta chain is a study of cytomegalovirus exposure and HLA in healthy donors. Study-level points and caveats: According to an earlier analysis, most TCR beta V segments yielded productive rearrangements about 87% or about 30% of the time. Compared with the approximately 680-donor mean, an Asian-associated ancestry cluster reportedly had fewer N-insertions, according to a later analysis.

Germline V gene data show CDR1 as MNHEY and CDR2 as SVGAGI. The V end lost 6 bases, the J end lost 4 bases, and 12 bases lay between the germline ends. The CDR3 contains 13 residues. Comment on this clone: Its specificity is not known.

PCR involved 60 Vbeta and 13 Jbeta primers. Repertoires were generated with immunoSEQ multiplex PCR, while TCRdb's copy carries only in-frame clones and drops some. The repertoire table contains 25,000 to 30,000 clones. This clonotype originated in a man aged 30 to 39 in good health and CMV-seronegative. Sequenced sample: PBMCs. The chain recombines TRBV6-5 with TRBJ1-1; D is unclear. The CDR3 nucleotides are TGTGCCAGCAGGCCAGCGAGGAGCACTGAAGCTTTCTTT. Amino acids: CASRPARSTEAFF.